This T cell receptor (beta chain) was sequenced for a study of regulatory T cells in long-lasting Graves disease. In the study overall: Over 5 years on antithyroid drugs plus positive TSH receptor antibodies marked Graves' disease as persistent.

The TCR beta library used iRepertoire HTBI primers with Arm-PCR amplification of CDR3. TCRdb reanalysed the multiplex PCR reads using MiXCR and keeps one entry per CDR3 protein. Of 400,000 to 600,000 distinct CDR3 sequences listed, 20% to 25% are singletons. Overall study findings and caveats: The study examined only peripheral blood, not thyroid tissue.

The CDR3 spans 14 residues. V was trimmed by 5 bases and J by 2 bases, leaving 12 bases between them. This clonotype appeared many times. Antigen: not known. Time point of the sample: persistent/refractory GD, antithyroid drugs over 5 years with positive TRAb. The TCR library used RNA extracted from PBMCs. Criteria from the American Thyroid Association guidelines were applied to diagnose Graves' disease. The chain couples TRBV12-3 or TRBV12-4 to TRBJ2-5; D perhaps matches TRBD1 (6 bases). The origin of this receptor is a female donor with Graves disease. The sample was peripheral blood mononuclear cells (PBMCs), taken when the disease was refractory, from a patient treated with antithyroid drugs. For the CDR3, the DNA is TGTGCCAGCAGTCCCCAGGGGTTACAAGAGACCCAGTACTTC. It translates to CASSPQGLQETQYF.